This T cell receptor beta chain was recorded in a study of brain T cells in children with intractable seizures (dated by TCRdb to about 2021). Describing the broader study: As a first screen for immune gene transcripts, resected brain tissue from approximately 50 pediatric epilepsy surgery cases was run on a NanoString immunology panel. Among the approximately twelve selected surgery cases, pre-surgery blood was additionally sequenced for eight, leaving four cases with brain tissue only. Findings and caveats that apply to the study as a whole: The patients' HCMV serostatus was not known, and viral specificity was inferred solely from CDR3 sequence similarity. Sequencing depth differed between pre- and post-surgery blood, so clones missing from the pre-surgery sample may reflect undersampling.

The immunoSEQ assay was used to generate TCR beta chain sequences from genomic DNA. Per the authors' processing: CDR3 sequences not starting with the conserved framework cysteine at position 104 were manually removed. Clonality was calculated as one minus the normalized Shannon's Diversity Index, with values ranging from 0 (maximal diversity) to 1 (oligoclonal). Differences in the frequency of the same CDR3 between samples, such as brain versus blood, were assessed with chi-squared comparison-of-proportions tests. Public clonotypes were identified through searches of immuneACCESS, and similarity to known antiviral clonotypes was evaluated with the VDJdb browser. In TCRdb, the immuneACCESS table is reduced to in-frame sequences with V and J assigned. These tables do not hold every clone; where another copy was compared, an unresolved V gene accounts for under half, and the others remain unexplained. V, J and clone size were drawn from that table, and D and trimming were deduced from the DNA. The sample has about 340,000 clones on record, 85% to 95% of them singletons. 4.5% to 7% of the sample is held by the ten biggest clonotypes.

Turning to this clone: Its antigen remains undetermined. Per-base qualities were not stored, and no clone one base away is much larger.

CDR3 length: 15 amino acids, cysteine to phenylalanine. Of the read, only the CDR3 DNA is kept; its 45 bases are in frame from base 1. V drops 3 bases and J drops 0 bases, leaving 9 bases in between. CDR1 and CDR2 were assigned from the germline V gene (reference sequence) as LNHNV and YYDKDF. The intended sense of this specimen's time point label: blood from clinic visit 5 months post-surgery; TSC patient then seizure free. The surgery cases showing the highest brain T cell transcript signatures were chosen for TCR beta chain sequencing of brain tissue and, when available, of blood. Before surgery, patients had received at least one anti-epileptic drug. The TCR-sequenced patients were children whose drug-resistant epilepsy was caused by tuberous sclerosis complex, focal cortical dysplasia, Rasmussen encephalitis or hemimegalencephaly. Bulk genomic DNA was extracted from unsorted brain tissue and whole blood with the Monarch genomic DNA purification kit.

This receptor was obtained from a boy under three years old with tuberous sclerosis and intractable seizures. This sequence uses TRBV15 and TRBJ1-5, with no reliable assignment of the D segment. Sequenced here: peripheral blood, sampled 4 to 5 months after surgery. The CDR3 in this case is CATSRSGSSNQPQHF. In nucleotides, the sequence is TGTGCCACCAGCAGGAGCGGGTCTAGCAATCAGCCCCAGCATTTT.